Described below is a single T cell receptor beta chain sequence and its context. As yet, its antigen is unknown. The PCR ran on 60 Vbeta and 13 Jbeta primers. Repertoires were generated with immunoSEQ multiplex PCR, while TCRdb's copy carries only in-frame clones and drops some. Of 80,000 or so clones in the sample, around 80% are singletons; the top ten hold 9.5% to 13%. This entry belongs to a study of cytomegalovirus exposure and HLA in healthy donors. Study findings and constraints: A likely sequencing artifact accounted for one observed cluster of highly shared sequence variants. Earlier results showed most TCR beta V segments being productive about 87% or about 30% of the time. Fewer N-insertions (relative to the roughly 720-donor mean) were reportedly seen in an Asian-associated ancestry cluster in a later analysis.

Material: PBMCs. This sequence was found in a male donor in good health and CMV-seropositive.

CDR3 nucleotide sequence: TGTGCCAGTAGTAGGGGGACTAGCGGGGATGGTAGGTGGGGCACAGATACGCAGTATTTT. Its translation: CASSRGTSGDGRWGTDTQYF. V usage is TRBV19 and J usage is TRBJ2-3; TRBD2 aligns across 13 bases. The trim removed 4 bases at V and 1 base at J, leaving 14 bases unmatched. The CDR3 contains 20 residues. Germline V gene lookup returns CDR1 LNHDA and CDR2 SQIVND (reference sequence).